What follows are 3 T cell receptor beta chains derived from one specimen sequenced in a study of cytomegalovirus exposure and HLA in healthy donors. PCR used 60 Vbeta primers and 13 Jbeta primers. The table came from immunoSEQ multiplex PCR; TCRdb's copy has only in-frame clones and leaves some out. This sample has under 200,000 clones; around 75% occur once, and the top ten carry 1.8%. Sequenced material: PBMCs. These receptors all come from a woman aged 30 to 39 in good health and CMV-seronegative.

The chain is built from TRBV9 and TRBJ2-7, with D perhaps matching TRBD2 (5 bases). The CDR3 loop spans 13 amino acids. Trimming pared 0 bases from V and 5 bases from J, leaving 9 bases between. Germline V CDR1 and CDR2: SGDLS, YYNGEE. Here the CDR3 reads CASSVGSGDEQYF. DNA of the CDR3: TGTGCCAGCAGCGTAGGGTCCGGGGACGAGCAGTACTTC.

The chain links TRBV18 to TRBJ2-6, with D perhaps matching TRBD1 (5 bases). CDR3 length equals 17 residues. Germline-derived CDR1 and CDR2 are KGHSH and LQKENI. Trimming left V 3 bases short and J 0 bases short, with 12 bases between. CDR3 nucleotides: TGTGCCAGCTCACCGGACCTCAGGGCCTCTGGGGCCAACGTCCTGACTTTC. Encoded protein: CASSPDLRASGANVLTF.

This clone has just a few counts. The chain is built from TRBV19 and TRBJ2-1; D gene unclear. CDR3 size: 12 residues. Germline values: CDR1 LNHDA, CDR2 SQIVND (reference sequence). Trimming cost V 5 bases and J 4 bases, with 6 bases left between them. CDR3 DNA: TGTGCCAGTAGTCTCCTTTACAATGAGCAGTTCTTC. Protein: CASSLLYNEQFF. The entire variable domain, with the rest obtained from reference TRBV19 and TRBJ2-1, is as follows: DGGITQSPKYLFRKEGQNVTLSCEQNLNHDAMYWYRQDPGQGLRLIYYSQIVNDFQKGDIAEGYSVSREKKESFPLTVTSAQKNPTAFYLCASSLLYNEQFFGPGTRLTVL.